This T cell receptor (beta chain) was obtained from a study of post-analysis software for immune sequencing data. Study information: The cohort encompassed relapsing-remitting, secondary progressive and progressive-relapsing multiple sclerosis disease courses. Points from the study as a whole: About five TRBV segments appeared more often in patients than in controls, and TRBV5-6, TRBV5-1 and TRBV20-1 were among these. In multiple sclerosis, normalized Chao1 diversity was significantly below that of controls.

V lost 4 bases and J lost 1, with 5 bases in between. This CDR3 has 12 residues. Germline V lookup: CDR1 SQVTM, CDR2 ANQGSEA. The table lists this clonotype with a few counts. Its antigen is currently unknown. Unique-molecular-identifier-tagged TCR beta cDNA libraries were used. The authors obtained some 500,000 cDNA molecules from around 0.96 to 9.9 million T cells. TCRdb processed the PCR reads anew with MiXCR; each CDR3 protein has one entry. The table has roughly 870,000 distinct CDR3 sequences, about 53% seen once; the top ten hold about 4.5%. The receptor's source is a girl aged 5-17 years with multiple sclerosis. Sequenced: blood. The J gene is TRBJ2-1, the V gene TRBV29-1; D gene ambiguous. Here the CDR3 DNA reads TGCAGCGTTGTTCGTTCCTACAATGAGCAGTTCTTC. Its translation is CSVVRSYNEQFF.